The sequence of this T cell receptor beta chain was determined in a study of siplizumab effects on memory and regulatory T cells. Sequenced by immunoSEQ multiplex PCR; TCRdb stores in-frame clones only, minus some. In the table there are about 75,000 clones, 90% to 95% of which are singletons. V gave up 0 bases and J gave up 3 bases; unmatched junction bases: 7. The germline gives CDR1 SGHRS, CDR2 YFSETQ. The CDR3 length is 17 residues. The sequence was collected from a human donor in good health. The rearrangement uses TRBV5-1 and TRBJ2-7, with 12 bases matching TRBD2. The sample consisted of CD8+ T cells sorted from blood. CDR3: CASSLAASGGAVYEQYF. As DNA, the CDR3 is TGCGCCAGCAGCTTGGCGGCTAGCGGGGGGGCAGTCTACGAGCAGTACTTC.